The 3 T cell receptor beta chains below all came from one sample that was sequenced in a study of blood T cell repertoires in COVID-19. The table came from immunoSEQ multiplex PCR; TCRdb's copy has only in-frame clones and leaves some out. The table records a few hundred thousand clones, roughly 86% of them present only once. Sequenced material: PBMCs or T cells enriched from blood (not recorded which). The receptors stem from a woman under 30 who had recovered from COVID-19.

This clone was seen just once. J is TRBJ1-2 and V is TRBV7-8, with 10 bases lining up with TRBD1. After removal of 1 base from V and 6 bases from J, the junction contained 14 bases not matched to a gene. The CDR3 consists of 18 residues. From germline, CDR1 is SGHVS and CDR2 FQNEAQ. As DNA, the CDR3 is TGTGCCAGCAGCTTAGTATGGCTAGGGGACAGGGGTGTCCATGGCTACACCTTC. Translated, it gives CASSLVWLGDRGVHGYTF. Together with reference TRBV7-8 and TRBJ1-2, the CDR3 gives the full variable domain: GAGVSQSPRYKVAKRGQDVALRCDPISGHVSLFWYQQALGQGPEFLTYFQNEAQLDKSGLPSDRFFAERPEGSVSTLKIQRTQQEDSAVYLCASSLVWLGDRGVHGYTFGSGTRLTVV.

The chain combines TRBV18 with TRBJ1-1, with TRBD1 matching over 12 bases. V was clipped by 2 bases and J by 7 bases; unmatched bases: 8. The germline gives CDR1 KGHSH, CDR2 LQKENI. The length of the CDR3 is 16 residues. CDR3 coding DNA: TGTGCCAGCTCACCAACGGGACAGGGGGCCTTCAGTGAAGCTTTCTTT. It translates to CASSPTGQGAFSEAFF.

The chain links TRBV7-2 to TRBJ1-5; 7 bases are shared with TRBD1. Germline CDR1 is SGHTA and CDR2 is FQGNSA. The trim removed 1 base at V and 9 bases at J, leaving 9 bases unmatched. This CDR3 contains 15 residues. The CDR3 coding sequence is TGTGCCAGCAGCTTAGACAGGGGACATCAATCGCCCCAGCATTTT. Protein product: CASSLDRGHQSPQHF.